Shown below are 28 T cell receptor beta chains from a single sample sequenced in a study of molecular identifiers for immune sequencing clone quantification. In TCRdb, the PCR reads were re-called with MiXCR into one record per CDR3 protein. Counted here are about 640,000 distinct CDR3 sequences, roughly 21% occurring once; the ten biggest clones make up approximately 0.9%. The sequenced sample was naive CD8+ T cells from blood, with Jurkat cell RNA spiked in. Subset noted: FACS-sorted CD8+CD4-CCR7+CD45RA+ naive T cells. These receptors originate from a human donor in good health. Some libraries in this study had Jurkat cell RNA spiked in.

About this clonotype: Since a much larger clone is just one base distant, this may be a read error. V and J are TRBV9 and TRBJ2-3; 8 nucleotides match TRBD2. Per the germline V gene, CDR1 is SGDLS and CDR2 is YYNGEE. V dropped 4 bases and J dropped 1; count of bases not matched to a gene: 8. There are 16 residues in the CDR3. DNA for the CDR3: TGTGCCAGCAGCCTACCAGCGGGAGCGGGCACAGATACGCAGTATTTT. This codes for CASSLPAGAGTDTQYF.

This clonotype was observed a handful of times. The chain is built from TRBV19 and TRBJ2-2, with a tentative D call TRBD1 (6 bases). The CDR3 has 16 residues. Deletions cut 5 bases from V and 5 bases from J, with 18 bases between. Germline lookup yields CDR1 LNHDA and CDR2 SQIVND (reference sequence). This CDR3 is CASSPRQVQGTGELFF. CDR3 coding DNA: TGTGCCAGTAGTCCTCGACAGGTCCAGGGGACCGGGGAGCTGTTTTTT.

This clonotype was counted only a few times. Here the CDR3 reads CSARSSRTGGAYGYTF. The DNA of the CDR3 is TGCAGTGCTAGGTCATCGAGGACAGGGGGCGCGTATGGCTACACCTTC. The chain employs TRBV20-1 and TRBJ1-2; 11 positions match TRBD1. V was pared by 3 bases and J by 5 bases, with 11 bases of the junction left unmatched. In germline, CDR1 is DFQATT, CDR2 SNEGSKA (reference sequence). This CDR3 region has 16 residues.

Regarding this clonotype: A much larger clone lies one base from this, so it may be a read error. V gene TRBV16 combines with J gene TRBJ2-7; 7 bases line up with TRBD2. Germline values: CDR1 KGHSY, CDR2 FQNENV. The CDR3 contains 15 residues. The CDR3 DNA follows: TGTGCCAGCAGCCGACTCACTAGCGAGACCTACGATCAGTACTTC. It is translated as CASSRLTSETYDQYF.

As concerns this clonotype: The germline gene is not matched at one end of the junction; a read error may be the cause. The chain has TRBV30 and TRBJ2-2; D is possibly TRBD1 or TRBD2 (5 bases each). The CDR3 covers 12 residues. Germline loops: CDR1 GTSNPN, CDR2 SVGIG (reference sequence). The CDR3 DNA follows: TGTGCCTGCTCAGGGAACACCGGGGAGCCGTTTTTT. Translating gives CACSGNTGEPFF.

This clonotype appeared many times. The chain uses TRBV18 and TRBJ2-5; 9 bases map to TRBD1. V lost 8 bases to trimming and J lost 5 bases; unmatched junction nucleotides: 9. CDR1 is KGHSH, CDR2 LQKENI, per germline. The CDR3 contains 14 residues. DNA for the CDR3: TGTGCCAGCGCCGGGACAGGGATTTTTGAGACCCAGTACTTC. Amino acid sequence: CASAGTGIFETQYF. Full variable domain (remainder filled in from reference TRBV18 and TRBJ2-5): NAGVMQNPRHLVRRRGQEARLRCSPMKGHSHVYWYRQLPEEGLKFMVYLQKENIIDESGMPKERFSAEFPKEGPSILRIQQVVRGDSAAYFCASAGTGIFETQYFGPGTRLLVL.

This clonotype was counted many times. One end of the junction fails to match germline, which may point to a read error. V and J are TRBV27 and TRBJ2-3; 8 bases are shared with TRBD1. Germline V lookup: CDR1 MNHEY, CDR2 SMNVEV (reference sequence). The CDR3 has 13 residues. The CDR3 coding sequence is TGTGCCAGCAGTTTATCGCAGGGGGCGGCCGTAAATTTT. Translated: CASSLSQGAAVNF.

In its sample, this clonotype was seen many times. The chain is built from TRBV4-1 and TRBJ1-1, with 9 bases lining up with TRBD1. Germline lookup yields CDR1 MGHRA and CDR2 YSYEKL. CDR3 length: 17 amino acids. V was clipped by 2 bases and J by 0 bases; unmatched bases: 7. CDR3 loop: CASSQTGQGSMNTEAFF. The CDR3 DNA reads as TGCGCCAGCAGCCAAACGGGACAGGGCTCCATGAACACTGAAGCTTTCTTT.

As regards this clonotype: Sequence at one end of the junction differs from germline and may be a read error. V usage is TRBV3-1 and J usage is TRBJ1-1; D gene unclear. Germline V lookup: CDR1 LGHDT, CDR2 YNNKEL (reference sequence). This CDR3 contains 13 residues. This chain's CDR3 is CAGSPEMNTEAFF. Here the CDR3 DNA reads TGTGCCGGCAGCCCGGAAATGAACACTGAAGCTTTCTTT.

Turning to this clonotype: A read error may be the cause here, since a much bigger clone is one base away. This chain connects TRBV28 to TRBJ2-4; possible D gene TRBD1, 6 bases. The CDR3 sequence is 12 residues long. Trimming pared 8 bases from V and 7 bases from J, leaving 12 bases between. Germline CDR1 and CDR2: MDHEN and SYDVKM. The CDR3 DNA reads as TGTGCCAGCGGCGGGCAGGGGAACATTCAGTACTTC. It codes for CASGGQGNIQYF.

This clonotype was detected only a few times. The DNA is omitted, as the CDR3 cannot be located on it reliably, and the CDR3 follows TCRdb's listing. The genes are TRBV7-5 and TRBJ2-7; the D segment call TRBD1 is taken from the table without a DNA check. TRBV7-5 is noted as a pseudogene. The CDR3 spans 16 amino acids, including both terminal residues. Here the CDR3 reads CISVPEVPRDNYEQYF.

This clonotype was recorded at least ten times. The CDR3 loop is CASSPAGGNYEQYF. The CDR3 DNA follows: TGTGCCAGCAGCCCCGCCGGGGGGAACTACGAGCAGTACTTC. This chain uses TRBV11-2 with TRBJ2-7; 7 nucleotides agree with TRBD2. V was pared by 5 bases and J by 3 bases, with 7 bases of the junction left unmatched. CDR1 and CDR2 from the germline V gene are SGHAT and FQNNGV. The length of the CDR3 is 14 residues. Using reference TRBV11-2 and TRBJ2-7 for the parts outside the CDR3, the full variable domain is EAGVAQSPRYKIIEKRQSVAFWCNPISGHATLYWYQQILGQGPKLLIQFQNNGVVDDSQLPKDRFSAERLKGVDSTLKIQPAKLEDSAVYLCASSPAGGNYEQYFGPGTRLTVT.

This clonotype occurred many times. V is TRBV27 and J is TRBJ2-3; 8 bases fit TRBD2. Germline V gene data show CDR1 as MNHEY and CDR2 as SMNVEV (reference sequence). The CDR3 runs 14 residues. V lost 6 bases and J lost 2; bases outside the gene matches: 4. Here the CDR3 reads CASRPGLDTDTQYF. The CDR3 DNA follows: TGTGCCAGCAGGCCGGGACTAGACACAGATACGCAGTATTTT.

Ten or more counts support this clonotype. The chain joins TRBV16 to TRBJ1-5; D gene uncertain. Germline lookup yields CDR1 KGHSY and CDR2 FQNENV. Trimming shortened V by 3 bases and J by 5 bases, and 20 bases separated the two germline ends. The CDR3 totals 17 residues. The CDR3 DNA sequence: TGTGCCAGCAGCCATTCCCTTCCTCTTGGCGGCGATCAGCCCCAGCATTTT. Translating gives CASSHSLPLGGDQPQHF. Supplemented by reference TRBV16 and TRBJ1-5, the full variable domain reads GEEVAQTPKHLVRGEGQKAKLYCAPIKGHSYVFWYQQVLKNEFKFLISFQNENVFDETGMPKERFSAKCLPNSPCSLEIQATKLEDSAVYFCASSHSLPLGGDQPQHFGDGTRLSIL.

A word on this clonotype: A read error is possible here, since a much larger clone lies one base away. V gene TRBV15 combines with J gene TRBJ2-5; maybe TRBD2 (5 bases). This CDR3 contains 15 residues. Germline V gene lookup returns CDR1 LNHNV and CDR2 YYDKDF (reference sequence). CDR3 nucleotide sequence: TGTGCCACCAGCAGAGAGAGGACTCCGCAAGAGACCCGGTACTTC. Protein product: CATSRERTPQETRYF.

As to this clonotype: A much more abundant neighbour one base away suggests this may be a read error. This chain joins TRBV19 and TRBJ1-1; unclear D gene. Looked up from germline, CDR1 is LNHDA and CDR2 is SQIVND (reference sequence). CDR3 length equals 15 residues. CDR3 amino acids: CTSSMAEIMNTEAFF. In DNA form, the CDR3 reads TGTACCAGTAGTATGGCAGAAATAATGAACACTGAAGCTTTCTTT. Supplemented by reference TRBV19 and TRBJ1-1, the full variable domain reads DGGITQSPKYLFRKEGQNVTLSCEQNLNHDAMYWYRQDPGQGLRLIYYSQIVNDFQKGDIAEGYSVSREKKESFPLTVTSAQKNPTAFYLCTSSMAEIMNTEAFFGQGTRLTVV.

In this sample, this clonotype turned up many times. In nucleotides, the CDR3 is TGTGCCAGCACCGAAGTAGAGGGTAGCACAGATACGCAGTATTTT. Its protein is CASTEVEGSTDTQYF. The chain recombines TRBV7-9 with TRBJ2-3, with D possibly being TRBD2 (5 bases). CDR3 length: 15 amino acids. Germline V CDR1 and CDR2: SEHNR, FQNEAQ (reference sequence). The ends were cut back, 7 bases at V and 0 bases at J, with 14 bases in the middle.

The table lists this clonotype with a few counts. J is TRBJ2-7 and V is TRBV7-9; no firm D call. Trimming removed 2 bases at V and 0 bases at J, with 11 bases between. Germline V gene lookup returns CDR1 SEHNR and CDR2 FQNEAQ (reference sequence). This CDR3 has 15 amino acids. The CDR3 sequence is CASSLLPSSSYEQYF. The CDR3, as DNA: TGTGCCAGCAGCTTACTTCCGAGTAGCTCCTACGAGCAGTACTTC.

This clonotype was seen ten or more times. V is TRBV29-1 and J is TRBJ2-5; 12 positions agree with TRBD2. The trim removed 6 bases at V and 2 bases at J, leaving 1 base unmatched. The CDR3 is 13 amino acids. Germline V gives CDR1 SQVTM, CDR2 ANQGSEA. The CDR3 loop reads CSVLAGGQETQYF. The CDR3 DNA sequence: TGCAGCGTCCTAGCGGGGGGGCAAGAGACCCAGTACTTC.

The chain combines TRBV7-9 with TRBJ2-7, with TRBD1 identical over 10 bases. Germline V gene sequence: CDR1 SEHNR, CDR2 FQNEAQ (reference sequence). With 5 bases clipped from V and 5 bases from J, the junction kept 9 bases outside the gene matches. This CDR3 is 15 amino acids long. The CDR3 spells CASSESGQGVHEQYF. CDR3 nucleotide sequence: TGTGCCAGCAGCGAAAGTGGACAGGGGGTCCACGAGCAGTACTTC. The complete variable domain, with remaining parts taken from reference TRBV7-9 and TRBJ2-7, reads DTGVSQNPRHKITKRGQNVTFRCDPISEHNRLYWYRQTLGQGPEFLTYFQNEAQLEKSRLLSDRFSAERPKGSFSTLEIQRTEQGDSAMYLCASSESGQGVHEQYFGPGTRLTVT.

The J gene is TRBJ2-7, the V gene TRBV6-2 or TRBV6-3, with TRBD2 matching over 7 bases. Germline V lookup: CDR1 MNHEY, CDR2 SVGEGT. The J segment lost 4 bases and the V segment lost 6 bases, leaving 6 bases of the junction unmatched. The CDR3 loop spans 13 amino acids. CDR3 coding DNA: TGTGCCAGCAGCCTTTGGGAGGGGTACGAGCAGTACTTC. It translates to CASSLWEGYEQYF.

Concerning this clonotype: This may come from a read error, since a much larger clone is one base off. The chain couples TRBV7-2 to TRBJ2-2; maybe TRBD1 (5 bases). Germline CDR1 and CDR2: SGHTA and FQGNSA. V was clipped by 4 bases and J by 5 bases, with 23 bases between them. CDR3 length: 18 residues. The CDR3 spells CASSSRGRTFMGTGELFF. The CDR3 bases are TGTGCCAGCAGCTCAAGGGGCAGAACTTTCATGGGAACCGGGGAGCTGTTTTTT.

The chain couples TRBV20-1 to TRBJ2-2; tentatively, D is TRBD2 (5 bases). Germline CDR1 and CDR2: DFQATT and SNEGSKA (reference sequence). Between the trimmed V and J ends, which lost 3 bases and 6 bases, there was a span of 11 bases. The CDR3 loop spans 13 amino acids. CDR3 protein: CSASDSRAGELFF. The DNA for the CDR3 is TGCAGTGCTAGTGACTCGAGGGCCGGGGAGCTGTTTTTT.

The chain carries TRBV2 and TRBJ2-7; no firm D call. CDR1 is SNHLY and CDR2 is FYNNEI in the germline V gene. V was cut by 6 bases and J by 6 bases, with 15 bases left in between. The CDR3 runs to 13 residues. CDR3 DNA: TGTGCCAGCAGGGAGACTTTCCCAGGCGAGCAGTACTTC. Translated: CASRETFPGEQYF.

Concerning this clonotype: A much larger clone differs from this one at a single base, so this may be a read error. The chain recombines TRBV5-3 with TRBJ1-4; unclear D gene. TRBV5-3 belongs to the ORF category, with a function that is uncertain. The CDR3 totals 14 residues. CDR3 loop: CASSSRGGNEQLFF. CDR3 nucleotides: TGTGCCAGCAGCTCCCGGGGAGGAAATGAACAACTGTTTTTT.

This chain links TRBV4-2 with TRBJ1-5; 9 bases match TRBD1. The CDR3 spans 19 residues. The germline CDR1 and CDR2 sequences are LGHNA and YNFKEQ. Unmatched junction bases numbered 9, after V lost 0 bases and J lost 0 bases. The chain's CDR3 is CASSQDGTGTLHSNQPQHF. As DNA, the CDR3 is TGTGCCAGCAGCCAAGACGGGACAGGGACTCTCCATAGCAATCAGCCCCAGCATTTT.

Points on this clonotype: No conserved phenylalanine or tryptophan ends this CDR3, so it is likely a read error. The chain combines TRBV5-1 with TRBJ1-1; D is unclear. Trimming removed 3 bases from V and 0 bases from J, with 15 bases in between. CDR1 is SGHRS, CDR2 YFSETQ, per germline. There are 16 residues in the CDR3. Here the CDR3 DNA reads TGCGCCAGCAGCTCGGCCGCGGTCAGCTTGAACACTGAAGCTTTCCTT. Amino acid sequence: CASSSAAVSLNTEAFL.

This clonotype was observed at least ten times. V gene TRBV14 combines with J gene TRBJ2-1, with 7 bases identical to TRBD1. Germline CDR1 SGHDN, CDR2 FVKESK. The V and J ends lost 7 bases and 8 bases, in that order; junction bases with no gene match: 14. The CDR3 length is 15 residues. CDR3 DNA sequence: TGTGCCAGCAACCTTATGACAGGGCAGGCGGATGAGCAGTTCTTC. Protein product: CASNLMTGQADEQFF.